This T cell receptor beta chain was found in a study of blood T cell repertoires in COVID-19. The wider study: COVID-19 samples collected from the United States, Italy and Spain covered acute and convalescent phases. T cells, B-cell-depleted T cells, or PBMCs provided the cDNA or gDNA that served as material.

As originally analysed: Reference gene primers were amplified, and this amplification served to estimate nucleated cell counts. The protocol was immunoSEQ multiplex PCR, while the TCRdb copy is restricted to in-frame clones and leaves out a portion. That table furnishes V, J and clone size, whereas the DNA furnished D and trimming. The top ten hold about 1.2% of the sample, which has a few hundred thousand clones, more than 70% seen once. V was trimmed by 4 bases and J by 9 bases, leaving 18 bases between them. Germline values: CDR1 SGDLS, CDR2 YYNGEE. The CDR3 totals 14 residues. The clonotype originates from a woman aged 45-65 years with acute or convalescent COVID-19. The chain carries TRBV9 and TRBJ2-3, with D possibly being TRBD2 (6 bases). Sequencing was carried out using peripheral blood. CDR3 loop: CASSPPGLQSTQYF. The CDR3 nucleotides read TGTGCCAGCAGCCCCCCGGGACTGCAGTCAACGCAGTATTTT. The whole variable domain, filled in from reference TRBV9 and TRBJ2-3, reads DSGVTQTPKHLITATGQRVTLRCSPRSGDLSVYWYQQSLDQGLQFLIQYYNGEERAKGNILERFSAQQFPDLHSELNLSSLELGDSALYFCASSPPGLQSTQYFGPGTRLTVL.